Following are 8 T cell receptor beta chains from one sample sequenced in a study of cytomegalovirus exposure and HLA in healthy donors. The PCR made use of 60 Vbeta and 13 Jbeta primers. TCRdb's table, derived via immunoSEQ multiplex PCR, lists solely in-frame clones and lacks some. Found here are fewer than 90,000 clones, about 80% of them singletons; the top ten hold roughly 9.1%. Source material: PBMCs. The receptors originated from a man in his thirties or forties in good health and CMV-seropositive.

V usage is TRBV10-3 and J usage is TRBJ1-1, with 9 bases fitting TRBD1. The germline V gene encodes CDR1 ENHRY and CDR2 SYGVKD. This CDR3 spans 13 amino acids. J was trimmed by 2 bases and V by 11 bases; bases with no gene match: 6. The CDR3 nucleotides read TGTGCCGTCCGGGACAGGGTAAACACTGAAGCTTTCTTT. Translation: CAVRDRVNTEAFF.

The chain uses TRBV6-5 and TRBJ2-7, with D perhaps matching TRBD1 (5 bases). This CDR3 has 15 amino acids. Germline CDR1 MNHEY, CDR2 SVGAGI. Trimming cost V 2 bases and J 4 bases, with 15 bases left between them. The CDR3 region has the DNA TGTGCCAGCAGTTACAAGTGGGGCGTCCTGTACGAGCAGTACTTC. Its translation is CASSYKWGVLYEQYF.

The chain uses TRBV15 and TRBJ1-6; a possible D gene is TRBD1 (5 bases). The V end was cut by 0 bases, the J end by 9 bases, with 12 bases between. The CDR3 contains 15 residues. From germline, CDR1 is LNHNV and CDR2 YYDKDF (reference sequence). The CDR3 DNA sequence: TGTGCCACCAGCAGAGATGGGGCAGCTAGTTCACCCCTCCACTTT. Residues: CATSRDGAASSPLHF. Together with reference TRBV15 and TRBJ1-6, the CDR3 gives the full variable domain: DAMVIQNPRYQVTQFGKPVTLSCSQTLNHNVMYWYQQKSSQAPKLLFHYYDKDFNNEADTPDNFQSRRPNTSFCFLDIRSPGLGDTAMYLCATSRDGAASSPLHFGNGTRLTVT.

The chain's CDR3 is CASSQNGQGRGETQYF. CDR3 DNA: TGTGCCAGCAGCCAAAACGGACAGGGACGGGGGGAGACCCAGTACTTC. The chain couples TRBV9 to TRBJ2-5, with TRBD1 identical over 8 bases. The junction had 13 bases not matched to a gene; V was cut back by 4 bases and J by 5 bases. This CDR3 is built from 16 residues. Germline CDR1 is SGDLS and CDR2 is YYNGEE.

This chain links TRBV18 with TRBJ1-2, with D maybe TRBD1 (6 bases). The V gene's germline CDR1 is KGHSH and CDR2 LQKENI. The V gene lost 2 bases and the J gene lost 8 bases, with 9 bases spanning the gap. The CDR3 has 12 residues. The CDR3: CASSPVGQGYTF. The CDR3 bases are TGTGCCAGCTCACCAGTCGGACAGGGCTACACCTTC.

V is TRBV29-1 and J is TRBJ2-3; possibly TRBD1 for D (5 bases). Per germline, CDR1 SQVTM and CDR2 ANQGSEA. The CDR3 sequence is 12 residues long. V was shortened by 2 bases and J by 6 bases, with 9 bases between the two germline ends. In DNA form, the CDR3 reads TGCAGCGTTGAACCCTCAGGGGATACGCAGTATTTT. Protein: CSVEPSGDTQYF.

The V and J genes are TRBV29-1 and TRBJ1-1, with D maybe TRBD1 (6 bases). Trimming stripped 2 bases from V and 1 base from J, with 8 bases between. The CDR3 loop spans 13 amino acids. Germline values: CDR1 SQVTM, CDR2 ANQGSEA. CDR3 sequence (DNA): TGCAGCGTTGAACAGACAGGGAACACTGAAGCTTTCTTT. It encodes CSVEQTGNTEAFF.

The V call is TRBV18, the J call TRBJ1-6; 7 nucleotides align to TRBD1. CDR3 length: 15 residues. Losses at the gene ends were 4 bases for V and 10 bases for J; bases not matched to a gene: 10. Germline V gene lookup returns CDR1 KGHSH and CDR2 LQKENI. CDR3 in amino acids: CASSQAQGVQSPLHF. CDR3 DNA: TGTGCCAGCTCACAAGCGCAGGGGGTGCAATCACCCCTCCACTTT.